Shown below are 22 T cell receptor beta chains from a single sample sequenced in a study of blood T cell repertoires in COVID-19. Data came from immunoSEQ multiplex PCR; TCRdb stores just in-frame clones and leaves some out. The data contain a few hundred thousand clones, nearly 90% of them seen just once; the ten biggest clones take up 1.7%. Sequencing used PBMCs or T cells enriched from blood (not recorded which). The receptors originated from a woman aged 30 to 39 who had recovered from COVID-19.

This chain uses TRBV7-8 with TRBJ1-2; D ambiguous. Germline lookup yields CDR1 SGHVS and CDR2 FQNEAQ. The CDR3 has 14 residues. Trimming stripped 6 bases from V and 4 bases from J, with 15 bases between. The CDR3 DNA is TGTGCCAGCAGGGAAGAGGGCGTAGGCTATGGCTACACCTTC. It specifies CASREEGVGYGYTF.

The V and J genes are TRBV30 and TRBJ1-4; no clear D gene. Germline V gene sequence: CDR1 GTSNPN, CDR2 SVGIG (reference sequence). V shed 3 bases and J shed 1 base, with 6 bases lying between them. The CDR3 has 13 residues. The CDR3: CAWRLLTNEKLFF. Written as DNA, the CDR3 is TGTGCCTGGAGACTACTAACTAATGAAAAACTGTTTTTT.

This clone occurred a few times. The V and J genes are TRBV14 and TRBJ2-7, with 9 positions matching TRBD1. Germline CDR1 SGHDN, CDR2 FVKESK. Trimming took 2 bases from V and 2 from J; bases not matched to a gene: 4. This CDR3 has 15 residues. The CDR3 bases are TGTGCCAGCAGCCAATCCGGGACAGGGCCCTACGAGCAGTACTTC. Its protein is CASSQSGTGPYEQYF.

V is TRBV5-5 and J is TRBJ1-5; the D gene is possibly TRBD1 (5 bases). In germline, CDR1 is SGHKS, CDR2 YYEKEE (reference sequence). Trimming left V 2 bases short and J 3 bases short, with 9 bases between. This CDR3 is 14 amino acids long. Here the CDR3 reads CASSFQGSNQPQHF. The DNA of the CDR3 is TGTGCCAGCAGCTTTCAGGGATCCAATCAGCCCCAGCATTTT. Full variable domain (remainder filled in from reference TRBV5-5 and TRBJ1-5): DAGVTQSPTHLIKTRGQQVTLRCSPISGHKSVSWYQQVLGQGPQFIFQYYEKEERGRGNFPDRFSARQFPNYSSELNVNALLLGDSALYLCASSFQGSNQPQHFGDGTRLSIL.

The chain couples TRBV11-2 to TRBJ2-5, with 11 positions matching TRBD1. The CDR3 runs 14 residues. Germline lookup yields CDR1 SGHAT and CDR2 FQNNGV. The ends lost 1 base at V and 5 bases at J; junction bases unmatched: 0. The CDR3, as DNA: TGTGCCAGCAGCTTAGGGACAGGGGGCGAGACCCAGTACTTC. It encodes CASSLGTGGETQYF.

This clone was detected once. The chain couples TRBV27 to TRBJ2-7; 9 bases are shared with TRBD1. Losses at the gene ends were 3 bases for V and 7 bases for J; bases not matched to a gene: 10. Germline V gene data show CDR1 as MNHEY and CDR2 as SMNVEV (reference sequence). CDR3 size: 15 residues. The CDR3 nucleotides read TGTGCCAGCAGTTTGGGGGGACAGGGATCGAGAGAGCAGTACTTC. It encodes CASSLGGQGSREQYF.

This clone showed up just once. The chain has TRBV24-1 and TRBJ1-6, with D tentatively TRBD1 (5 bases). The CDR3 spans 11 residues. V was pared by 11 bases and J by 6 bases, with 7 bases between. CDR1 is KGHDR, CDR2 SFDVKD, per germline. CDR3 region: CAIQGNSPLHF. Here the CDR3 DNA reads TGTGCCATTCAGGGTAATTCACCCCTCCACTTT.

The chain is built from TRBV30 and TRBJ2-5, with D perhaps TRBD2 (5 bases). CDR1 and CDR2 from the germline V gene are GTSNPN and SVGIG (reference sequence). Trimming shortened V by 1 base and J by 6 bases, and 12 bases separated the two germline ends. CDR3 length: 13 residues. The CDR3 DNA sequence: TGTGCCTGGAGTGCGGGGTGGGGAAAGACCCAGTACTTC. Translated, it gives CAWSAGWGKTQYF.

The V gene is TRBV9, the J gene TRBJ2-7; 8 bases line up with TRBD1. The CDR3 has 12 residues. In germline, CDR1 is SGDLS, CDR2 YYNGEE. The ends lost 3 bases at V and 7 bases at J; junction bases unmatched: 3. CDR3 in DNA: TGTGCCAGCAGCGATTGGACAGGGGAGCAGTACTTC. Amino acids: CASSDWTGEQYF.

V gene TRBV19 combines with J gene TRBJ2-1, with 9 bases matching TRBD2. After removal of 7 bases from V and 6 bases from J, the junction contained 7 bases not matched to a gene. There are 14 residues in the CDR3. The germline gives CDR1 LNHDA, CDR2 SQIVND (reference sequence). The CDR3 loop reads CASMAGGPVNEQFF. CDR3 DNA: TGTGCCAGTATGGCGGGAGGGCCCGTCAATGAGCAGTTCTTC.

The chain recombines TRBV6-5 with TRBJ1-5; weak D call: TRBD1 (5 bases). The V gene's germline CDR1 is MNHEY and CDR2 SVGAGI. V gave up 10 bases and J gave up 3 bases, with 16 bases separating them. The CDR3 loop spans 14 amino acids. This chain's CDR3 is CATTTGAYNQPQHF. DNA of the CDR3: TGTGCCACTACCACAGGAGCGTACAATCAGCCCCAGCATTTT.

This rearrangement joins TRBV7-3 to TRBJ2-5, with D perhaps matching TRBD2 (5 bases). The CDR3 has 14 amino acids. V lost 5 bases and J 4 bases, leaving 14 bases between the germline ends. Germline-derived CDR1 and CDR2 are SGHTA and FQGTGA. CDR3: CASSESRLAETQYF. In DNA form, the CDR3 reads TGTGCCAGCAGCGAATCACGGCTAGCAGAGACCCAGTACTTC.

This clone was seen a single time. No DNA is shown, since the ends of the CDR3 on it are uncertain; the CDR3 is the one TCRdb lists. The chain is built from TRBV11-3 and TRBJ2-7; the table's D call, TRBD1, was not checked against the DNA. Germline V CDR1 and CDR2: SGHNT, YENEEA. Both ends counted, the CDR3 spans 16 residues. This CDR3 reads CASSFGQGVAVSEQYF.

The rearrangement joins TRBV6-4 to TRBJ2-3; 10 bases are shared with TRBD1. This CDR3 has 15 amino acids. The V and J ends lost 4 bases and 4 bases, in that order; junction bases with no gene match: 5. CDR1 and CDR2 from the germline V gene are MRHNA and SNTAGT. CDR3 sequence (DNA): TGTGCCAGCAGTGGAGGGACAGGGGATGCAGATACGCAGTATTTT. Residues: CASSGGTGDADTQYF.

Comments on this clone: One base away lies a much larger clone, so this may be a sequencing read error. The DNA of the CDR3 is TGTGCCAGCAGTCAGAACACTGAAGCTTTCTTT. Translation: CASSQNTEAFF. The chain links TRBV12-3 or TRBV12-4 to TRBJ1-1; D remains ambiguous. V lost 5 bases and J lost 1, with 2 bases in between. The CDR3 spans 11 residues.

The chain recombines TRBV25-1 with TRBJ2-1, with TRBD2 matching over 12 bases. V was clipped by 8 bases and J by 2 bases; unmatched bases: 7. This CDR3 has 16 amino acids. Germline values: CDR1 MGHDK, CDR2 SYGVNS. CDR3 sequence: CASGSSSGGAYNEQFF. Written as DNA, the CDR3 is TGTGCCAGCGGATCTTCTAGCGGGGGGGCCTACAATGAGCAGTTCTTC.

The chain employs TRBV7-3 and TRBJ1-1; D might be TRBD1 (6 bases). This CDR3 has 14 residues. Per the germline V gene, CDR1 is SGHTA and CDR2 is FQGTGA. V lost 2 bases to trimming and J lost 7 bases, with 14 bases between them. The chain's CDR3 is CASSLGAGASEAFF. The CDR3 coding sequence is TGTGCCAGCAGCTTAGGAGCAGGGGCCAGTGAAGCTTTCTTT.

The J gene is TRBJ2-3, the V gene TRBV4-3; TRBD1 matches at 7 bases. Germline V lookup: CDR1 LGHNA, CDR2 YSLEER. V lost 0 bases, J lost 5 bases, and 5 bases stayed unmatched. The CDR3 is 15 residues long. CDR3 sequence (DNA): TGCGCCAGCAGCCAAGAGGGACAGACGGGAGATACGCAGTATTTT. This codes for CASSQEGQTGDTQYF.

The rearrangement joins TRBV28 to TRBJ1-1, with no clear D. Trimming left V 6 bases short and J 0 bases short, with 20 bases between. The V gene's germline CDR1 is MDHEN and CDR2 SYDVKM. This CDR3 is 17 amino acids long. The CDR3 DNA follows: TGTGCCAGCAGGGAATACGGTTGGGGAGAGATGAACACTGAAGCTTTCTTT. Encoded protein: CASREYGWGEMNTEAFF.

About this clone itself: The sample has other DNA sequences that encode this CDR3 too. This chain uses TRBV9 with TRBJ2-3; 10 nucleotides line up with TRBD2. The CDR3 is 15 residues long. The germline V gene encodes CDR1 SGDLS and CDR2 YYNGEE. V gave up 0 bases and J gave up 4 bases; unmatched junction bases: 2. The CDR3 bases are TGTGCCAGCAGCGTAGACAGCGGGGGGGCAGATACGCAGTATTTT. Amino acids: CASSVDSGGADTQYF.

This chain connects TRBV7-9 to TRBJ1-1; the match to TRBD1 covers 10 bases. CDR1 SEHNR and CDR2 FQNEAQ come from the germline V gene (reference sequence). The CDR3 spans 17 residues. Losses at the gene ends were 5 bases for V and 2 bases for J; bases not matched to a gene: 11. The CDR3 spells CASSPDLTGGGNTEAFF. For the CDR3, the DNA is TGTGCCAGCAGCCCGGATTTGACAGGGGGCGGTAACACTGAAGCTTTCTTT.

The chain has TRBV5-1 and TRBJ2-7; a possible D gene is TRBD2 (6 bases). The V and J ends lost 4 bases and 7 bases respectively, with 15 bases between them. Germline V gives CDR1 SGHRS, CDR2 YFSETQ. CDR3 length: 13 residues. Here the CDR3 reads CASSPLTSSEQYF. CDR3 coding DNA: TGCGCCAGCAGCCCCCTGACTAGTAGTGAGCAGTACTTC.